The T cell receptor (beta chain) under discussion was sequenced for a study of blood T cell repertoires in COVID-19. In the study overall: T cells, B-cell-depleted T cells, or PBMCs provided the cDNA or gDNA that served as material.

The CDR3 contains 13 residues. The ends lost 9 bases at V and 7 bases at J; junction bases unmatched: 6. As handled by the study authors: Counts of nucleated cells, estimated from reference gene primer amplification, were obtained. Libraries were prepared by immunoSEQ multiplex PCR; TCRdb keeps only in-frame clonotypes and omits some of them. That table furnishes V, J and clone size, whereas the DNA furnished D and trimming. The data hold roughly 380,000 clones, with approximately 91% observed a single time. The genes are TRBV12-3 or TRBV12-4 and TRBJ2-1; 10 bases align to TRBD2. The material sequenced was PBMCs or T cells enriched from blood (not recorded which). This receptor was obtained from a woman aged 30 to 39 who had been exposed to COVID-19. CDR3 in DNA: TGTGCCAGTGGCCTAGCGGGAGCGAATGAGCAGTTCTTC. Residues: CASGLAGANEQFF.